This record covers a single T cell receptor beta chain. The data were obtained in a study of CD8 T cells in Susac syndrome. The CDR3 runs 14 residues. From germline, CDR1 is KGHSY and CDR2 FQNENV. The ends lost 7 bases at V and 7 bases at J; junction bases unmatched: 7. When the RNA was reverse transcribed, random hexamers were used with an input of roughly 0.45 to 1 ug. TCRdb reanalysed the immunoSEQ multiplex PCR reads using MiXCR and keeps one entry per CDR3 protein. The repertoire holds over 200,000 distinct CDR3 sequences, with approximately 95% as singletons. Sequencing was performed on CD4+ T cells from PBMCs. The rearrangement links TRBV16 to TRBJ1-6, with 7 bases matching TRBD1. This sequence originates from a human donor with multiple sclerosis. The DNA of the CDR3 is TGTGCCAGCACCAGGGGGGAAGACAATTCACCCCTCCACTTT. Translation gives CASTRGEDNSPLHF.